This TCR beta chain is from a study of metastatic and nonmetastatic thyroid tumors. Original handling: What underpinned the distant-metastasis classifier for papillary thyroid cancer was the set of CDR3 differences across clinicopathological groups. TCRdb reprocessed the PCR reads via MiXCR. Clone size and V and J calls follow TCRdb, not the original study. This repertoire shows 30,000 to 35,000 clones, 30% to 40% found once; its top ten account for 15% to 20%. Germline V gene lookup returns CDR1 MNHNS and CDR2 SASEGT. The CDR3 has 16 amino acids. J gave up 5 bases and V 4 bases, and 9 bases lay outside the gene matches. Thyroid surgery took place with no prior treatment in any patient. This clone came up a few times.

Sequenced input: tumor tissue. The sequence was collected from a female donor with papillary thyroid cancer or a benign thyroid nodule (not recorded which). Some clones in this sample may be carry-over from other donors' samples. The chain recombines TRBV6-1 with TRBJ2-5; 11 nucleotides agree with TRBD2. The CDR3 DNA reads TGTGCCAGCAGTGTAGCTAGCGGGAGGCAGCGGGAGACCCAGTACTTC. Protein sequence: CASSVASGRQRETQYF.